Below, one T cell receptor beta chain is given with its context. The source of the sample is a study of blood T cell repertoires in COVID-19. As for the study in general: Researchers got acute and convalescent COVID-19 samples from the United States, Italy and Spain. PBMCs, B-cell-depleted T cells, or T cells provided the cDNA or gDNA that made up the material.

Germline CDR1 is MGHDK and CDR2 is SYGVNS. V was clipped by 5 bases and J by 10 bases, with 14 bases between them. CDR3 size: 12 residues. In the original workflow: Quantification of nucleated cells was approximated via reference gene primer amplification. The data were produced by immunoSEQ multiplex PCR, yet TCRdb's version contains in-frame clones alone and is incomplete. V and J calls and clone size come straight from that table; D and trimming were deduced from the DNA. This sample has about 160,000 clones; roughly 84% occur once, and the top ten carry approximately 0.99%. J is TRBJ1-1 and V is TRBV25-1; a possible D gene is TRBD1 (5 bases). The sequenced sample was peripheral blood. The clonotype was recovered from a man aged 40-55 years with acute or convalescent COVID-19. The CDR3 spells CASSSLGVAAFF. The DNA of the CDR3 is TGTGCCAGCAGTTCTTTAGGGGTGGCAGCTTTCTTT.